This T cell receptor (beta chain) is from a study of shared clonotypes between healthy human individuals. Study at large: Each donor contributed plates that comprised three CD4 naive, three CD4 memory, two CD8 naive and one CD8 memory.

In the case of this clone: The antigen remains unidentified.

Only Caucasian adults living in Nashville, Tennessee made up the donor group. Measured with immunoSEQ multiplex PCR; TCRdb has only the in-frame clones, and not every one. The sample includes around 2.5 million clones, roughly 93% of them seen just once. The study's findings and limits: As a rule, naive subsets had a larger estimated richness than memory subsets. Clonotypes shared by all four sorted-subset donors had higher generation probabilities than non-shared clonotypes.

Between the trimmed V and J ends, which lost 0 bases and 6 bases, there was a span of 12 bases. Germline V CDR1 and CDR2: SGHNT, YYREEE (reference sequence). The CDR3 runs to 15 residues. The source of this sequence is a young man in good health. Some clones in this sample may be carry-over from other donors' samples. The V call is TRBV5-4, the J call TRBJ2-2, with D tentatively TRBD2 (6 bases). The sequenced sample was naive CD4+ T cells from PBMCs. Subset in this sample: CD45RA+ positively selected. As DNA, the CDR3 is TGTGCCAGCAGCTTGGGCGGGACCCTGTCCGGGGAGCTGTTTTTT. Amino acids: CASSLGGTLSGELFF.